Each of the 29 T cell receptor beta chains below was sequenced from the same sample in a study of vaccination and CD4 T cells after COVID-19. The antigens of these receptors remain unknown. Treatment defined: approximately 11-day PBMC culture with coronavirus spike peptide pools or control peptides (ViraFEST assay). CD4+ T-cell collection from the unexposed donor predated the COVID-19 pandemic (2011-2018). Oncomine TCR Beta short-read sequencing was applied to DNA from cultured CD4+ T cells. From the PCR reads, TCRdb called clonotypes with MiXCR, one entry per CDR3 protein. The table includes more than 2,500 distinct CDR3 sequences, approximately 32% detected once. Input material: CD4+ T cells from blood, cultured in vitro. Receptors were obtained from a human donor in good health.

The CDR3 sequence is CAWSVQADTQYF. CDR3 sequence (DNA): TGTGCCTGGAGTGTACAGGCAGATACGCAGTATTTT. The genes are TRBV30 and TRBJ2-3, with D possibly matching TRBD1 (5 bases). This CDR3 spans 12 amino acids. V was cut by 0 bases and J by 4 bases, with 5 bases left in between. CDR1 GTSNPN and CDR2 SVGIG come from the germline V gene (reference sequence). The whole variable domain, remainder taken from reference TRBV30 and TRBJ2-3, is SQTIHQWPATLVQPVGSPLSLECTVEGTSNPNLYWYRQAAGRGLQLLFYSVGIGQISSEVPQNLSASRPQDRQFILSSKKLLLSDSGFYLCAWSVQADTQYFGPGTRLTVL.

This clonotype has only a few counts. The rearrangement joins TRBV28 to TRBJ2-5; 7 bases line up with TRBD1. Trimming cost V 5 bases and J 3 bases; bases outside gene matches: 9. This CDR3 has 15 residues. Germline CDR1 and CDR2: MDHEN and SYDVKM. In nucleotides, the CDR3 is TGTGCCAGCAGTCGGACCGGGACAGCAGAAGAGACCCAGTACTTC. It specifies CASSRTGTAEETQYF.

In this sample, this clonotype is large. This chain joins TRBV27 and TRBJ1-1; 7 bases match TRBD1. Per the germline V gene, CDR1 is MNHEY and CDR2 is SMNVEV (reference sequence). The V segment lost 5 bases and the J segment 3 bases; nucleotides outside the gene matches: 6. This CDR3 is 14 amino acids long. DNA of the CDR3: TGTGCCAGCAGTCTACAGGGGAGGTACACTGAAGCTTTCTTT. Protein sequence: CASSLQGRYTEAFF.

The chain carries TRBV5-1 and TRBJ1-1; possibly TRBD1 for D (5 bases). The germline V gene has CDR1 SGHRS and CDR2 YFSETQ. Between the trimmed V and J ends, which lost 0 bases and 9 bases, there was a span of 15 bases. The CDR3 contains 14 residues. This CDR3 is CASSLAGPDNKAFF. CDR3 sequence (DNA): TGCGCCAGCAGCTTGGCAGGGCCAGATAATAAAGCTTTCTTT.

The chain recombines TRBV18 with TRBJ1-6, with unresolved D. V was trimmed by 2 bases and J by 5 bases, leaving 7 bases between them. The CDR3 is 14 residues long. Germline values: CDR1 KGHSH, CDR2 LQKENI. The DNA of the CDR3 is TGTGCCAGCTCACCAACGGCAGATAATTCACCCCTCCACTTT. Its protein product is CASSPTADNSPLHF.

The J gene is TRBJ2-3, the V gene TRBV15; D is uncertain. CDR1 LNHNV and CDR2 YYDKDF come from the germline V gene (reference sequence). The germline V and J ends were trimmed by 4 bases and 3 bases, with 8 bases remaining between them. The CDR3 sequence is 13 residues long. The CDR3 DNA follows: TGTGCCACCAGCACAAGCAGTACAGATACGCAGTATTTT. This encodes CATSTSSTDTQYF.

CDR3 region: CASSLPRLAGYTDTQYF. CDR3 DNA sequence: TGTGCCAGCAGCTTACCCCGACTAGCGGGGTACACAGATACGCAGTATTTT. The rearrangement joins TRBV7-8 to TRBJ2-3; 11 bases line up with TRBD2. V was clipped by 2 bases and J by 2 bases; unmatched bases: 6. This CDR3 region has 17 residues. Germline V gene data show CDR1 as SGHVS and CDR2 as FQNEAQ.

The chain uses TRBV5-1 and TRBJ2-2; 13 bases match TRBD2. Per the germline V gene, CDR1 is SGHRS and CDR2 is YFSETQ. The CDR3 has 17 amino acids. After removal of 4 bases from V and 1 base from J, the junction contained 4 bases not matched to a gene. Here the CDR3 DNA reads TGCGCCAGCAGCGAGGGGACTAGCGGGATGAACACCGGGGAGCTGTTTTTT. Amino acid sequence: CASSEGTSGMNTGELFF.

The CDR3: CASSKPGRPLAKNIQYF. The DNA of the CDR3 is TGTGCCAGCAGTAAGCCGGGACGACCCCTAGCCAAAAACATTCAGTACTTC. J is TRBJ2-4 and V is TRBV6-2 or TRBV6-3, with D tentatively TRBD1 or TRBD2 (5 bases each). This CDR3 contains 17 residues. Germline values: CDR1 MNHEY, CDR2 SVGEGT. V shed 5 bases and J shed 0 bases, with 17 bases lying between them.

This clonotype was found a few times. V gene TRBV7-2 combines with J gene TRBJ2-3, with unresolved D. Trimming removed 1 base from V and 2 bases from J, with 4 bases in between. The CDR3 is 13 amino acids. Germline V gives CDR1 SGHTA, CDR2 FQGNSA. The CDR3 loop reads CASSLEVTDTQYF. DNA for the CDR3: TGTGCCAGCAGCTTAGAGGTCACAGATACGCAGTATTTT.

The J gene is TRBJ2-1, the V gene TRBV11-3; no reliable D call. Germline V CDR1 and CDR2: SGHNT, YENEEA. V lost 1 base to trimming and J lost 7 bases, with 8 bases between them. The CDR3 spans 13 residues. The CDR3 spells CASSLVVGNEQFF. In nucleotides, the CDR3 is TGTGCCAGCAGCTTAGTAGTGGGGAATGAGCAGTTCTTC.

The rearrangement links TRBV11-2 to TRBJ2-1; 8 bases are shared with TRBD1. Germline assignment: CDR1 SGHAT and CDR2 FQNNGV. With V trimmed by 3 bases and J by 1 base, 8 bases remained unmatched. The CDR3 sequence is 17 residues long. The CDR3 here is CASSLGRTGPSYNEQFF. Here the CDR3 DNA reads TGTGCCAGCAGCTTGGGCAGGACAGGGCCATCCTACAATGAGCAGTTCTTC.

This rearrangement joins TRBV28 to TRBJ2-1, with D unclear. The V end was cut by 5 bases, the J end by 0 bases, with 8 bases between. Germline V lookup: CDR1 MDHEN, CDR2 SYDVKM. CDR3 length: 14 residues. The CDR3 is CASSKGDSYNEQFF. CDR3 nucleotides: TGTGCCAGCAGTAAGGGTGACTCCTACAATGAGCAGTTCTTC. The whole variable domain, filled in from reference TRBV28 and TRBJ2-1, reads DVKVTQSSRYLVKRTGEKVFLECVQDMDHENMFWYRQDPGLGLRLIYFSYDVKMKEKGDIPEGYSVSREKKERFSLILESASTNQTSMYLCASSKGDSYNEQFFGPGTRLTVL.

In its sample, this clonotype was seen a few times. V and J are TRBV6-1 and TRBJ2-1, with D tentatively TRBD1 (6 bases). V was pared by 5 bases and J by 4 bases, with 6 bases between. This CDR3 has 12 amino acids. Germline V gene lookup returns CDR1 MNHNS and CDR2 SASEGT. CDR3 DNA: TGTGCCAGCAGTAGGGGGTACAATGAGCAGTTCTTC. It codes for CASSRGYNEQFF.

The CDR3 DNA sequence: TGTGCCAGCTCACCACTCTCCTACAATGAGCAGTTCTTC. Its protein is CASSPLSYNEQFF. The chain combines TRBV18 with TRBJ2-1; D is ambiguous. Trimming pared 1 base from V and 0 bases from J, leaving 1 base between. Germline CDR1 reads KGHSH; CDR2 reads LQKENI. This CDR3 comprises 13 residues.

This clonotype was seen only a few times. The V gene is TRBV7-2, the J gene TRBJ2-5; the D call may be TRBD1 or TRBD2 (5 bases each). This CDR3 region has 15 residues. Between the trimmed V and J ends, which lost 1 base and 4 bases, there was a span of 13 bases. Germline CDR1 is SGHTA and CDR2 is FQGNSA. CDR3 in amino acids: CASSLGTVGGETQYF. CDR3 in DNA: TGTGCCAGCAGCTTAGGAACGGTTGGGGGAGAGACCCAGTACTTC.

The J gene is TRBJ1-2, the V gene TRBV2; 7 bases agree with TRBD1. J was trimmed by 3 bases and V by 3 bases; bases with no gene match: 7. The length of the CDR3 is 15 residues. Germline V CDR1 and CDR2: SNHLY, FYNNEI. The CDR3 DNA is TGTGCCAGCAGTGAGGATCCGACAGGGTACTATGGCTACACCTTC. Protein sequence: CASSEDPTGYYGYTF.

This clonotype was seen only a few times. The chain carries TRBV20-1 and TRBJ1-4, with D unresolved. Trimming took off 1 base at V and 3 bases at J, with 6 bases between the two ends. The CDR3 sequence is 13 residues long. CDR1 and CDR2 (germline): DFQATT, SNEGSKA (reference sequence). The CDR3 nucleotides read TGCAGTGCTAGAGCCGGTTCTAATGAAAAACTGTTTTTT. Amino acid sequence: CSARAGSNEKLFF.

The chain is built from TRBV5-1 and TRBJ1-2; 7 nucleotides line up with TRBD1. Unmatched junction bases numbered 7, after V lost 5 bases and J lost 3 bases. The CDR3 extends over 14 amino acids. Germline V gene lookup returns CDR1 SGHRS and CDR2 YFSETQ. DNA of the CDR3: TGCGCCAGCAGAAGGGACAGCAACGACTATGGCTACACCTTC. Its protein is CASRRDSNDYGYTF.

The J gene is TRBJ1-5, the V gene TRBV2, with D perhaps TRBD1 (5 bases). Germline loops: CDR1 SNHLY, CDR2 FYNNEI. The CDR3 spans 14 residues. V lost 7 bases to trimming and J lost 0 bases, with 10 bases between them. The CDR3 region has the DNA TGTGCCAGCAAGAGAGGGGATAGCAATCAGCCCCAGCATTTT. Translated: CASKRGDSNQPQHF.

There are a few counts of this clonotype. The chain recombines TRBV6-1 with TRBJ1-3; D uncertain. Trimming shortened V by 6 bases and J by 1 base, and 4 bases separated the two germline ends. The germline gives CDR1 MNHNS, CDR2 SASEGT. The CDR3 runs 12 residues. The CDR3 loop reads CASRSSGNTIYF. CDR3 nucleotides: TGTGCCAGCAGATCTTCTGGAAACACCATATATTTT.

The chain joins TRBV30 to TRBJ2-2, with 9 bases identical to TRBD2. Germline V gene data show CDR1 as GTSNPN and CDR2 as SVGIG (reference sequence). The CDR3 spans 12 residues. Losses at the gene ends were 4 bases for V and 10 bases for J; bases not matched to a gene: 4. The CDR3, as DNA: TGTGCCTGGACCCGGACTAGCGTGGAGCTGTTTTTT. It specifies CAWTRTSVELFF. The variable domain in full, completed from reference TRBV30 and TRBJ2-2, reads SQTIHQWPATLVQPVGSPLSLECTVEGTSNPNLYWYRQAAGRGLQLLFYSVGIGQISSEVPQNLSASRPQDRQFILSSKKLLLSDSGFYLCAWTRTSVELFFGEGSRLTVL.

The gene calls are TRBV9 and TRBJ1-2; D uncertain. CDR3 size: 16 residues. V shed 0 bases and J shed 2 bases, with 14 bases lying between them. From germline, CDR1 is SGDLS and CDR2 YYNGEE. The CDR3 DNA reads as TGTGCCAGCAGCGTAGAAGAGTGGCCCCCGAACTATGGCTACACCTTC. It codes for CASSVEEWPPNYGYTF. The variable domain in full, with the rest retrieved from reference TRBV9 and TRBJ1-2, is DSGVTQTPKHLITATGQRVTLRCSPRSGDLSVYWYQQSLDQGLQFLIQYYNGEERAKGNILERFSAQQFPDLHSELNLSSLELGDSALYFCASSVEEWPPNYGYTFGSGTRLTVV.

A word on this clonotype: Germline is not matched at one junction end, which may reflect a read error. The rearrangement links TRBV2 to TRBJ2-5; D is ambiguous. Germline loops: CDR1 SNHLY, CDR2 FYNNEI. CDR3 length: 10 amino acids. In nucleotides, the CDR3 is TGTGCCAGCAGCGAAGAGACCCAGTACTTC. This encodes CASSEETQYF.

V is TRBV2 and J is TRBJ2-2; perhaps TRBD1 as D (6 bases). Per germline, CDR1 SNHLY and CDR2 FYNNEI. CDR3 size: 13 residues. V lost 6 bases to trimming and J lost 6 bases, with 11 bases between them. The CDR3 sequence: CASSNRDPGELFF. The CDR3 DNA follows: TGTGCCAGCAGCAACAGGGATCCCGGGGAGCTGTTTTTT.

This clonotype has more than one count but fewer than ten. The J gene is TRBJ2-3, the V gene TRBV28; D is uncertain. Trimming left V 5 bases short and J 0 bases short, with 15 bases between. The CDR3 covers 16 residues. Germline V gives CDR1 MDHEN, CDR2 SYDVKM. CDR3 DNA: TGTGCCAGCAGTGCACAGACTGGATTTAGCACAGATACGCAGTATTTT. It translates to CASSAQTGFSTDTQYF.

The chain has TRBV5-6 and TRBJ1-4; a possible D gene is TRBD1 (6 bases). This CDR3 is built from 13 residues. The V and J ends lost 4 bases and 8 bases respectively, with 12 bases between them. Germline assignment: CDR1 SGHDT and CDR2 YYEEEE. CDR3 region: CASSPGHREKLFF. CDR3 DNA: TGTGCCAGCAGCCCGGGACATCGGGAAAAACTGTTTTTT.

In its sample, this clonotype was seen a few times. This chain joins TRBV20-1 and TRBJ1-2; possibly TRBD1 for D (5 bases). Trimming removed 0 bases at V and 4 bases at J, with 18 bases between. CDR3 length equals 16 residues. Germline lookup yields CDR1 DFQATT and CDR2 SNEGSKA (reference sequence). DNA for the CDR3: TGCAGTGCTAGAGATCTCGGGGGGGAGTTTTTCTATGGCTACACCTTC. The encoded protein is CSARDLGGEFFYGYTF.

This clonotype appeared a few times. The rearrangement joins TRBV2 to TRBJ2-2; D unresolved. The germline V and J ends were trimmed by 6 bases and 3 bases, with 8 bases remaining between them. There are 13 residues in the CDR3. The germline V gene has CDR1 SNHLY and CDR2 FYNNEI. The CDR3 DNA is TGTGCCAGCAGCGCGATAGACACCGGGGAGCTGTTTTTT. Residues: CASSAIDTGELFF.